A selection of T cell receptor beta chains follows, all from one sample in a study of shared clonotypes between healthy human individuals. Using immunoSEQ multiplex PCR, the repertoire was profiled, and TCRdb retains in-frame clones only, with some absent. There are roughly 2.1 million clones in the sample; about 93% occur only once, and 1.5% to 2% lies in the top ten. What was sequenced was naive CD8+ T cells from PBMCs. The origin of the receptors is a man aged 18 to 29 in good health. Some clones in this sample may be carry-over from other donors' samples. The CDR3 runs from the conserved cysteine through the conserved F or W. Each record gives: clone size, D gene, J gene, V gene, CDR3 DNA, CDR3 protein. The D gene is left open where the match is weak. Clone size is stated in some rows and not others, as once, few, many or a class when expanded.

abundance: .
d_gene: .
j_gene: TRBJ1-5
v_gene: TRBV6-6
CDR3nt: TGTGCCAGCAGTGACCGGACAGATAGCAATCAGCCCCAGCATTTT
CDR3aa: CASSDRTDSNQPQHF

abundance: .
d_gene: .
j_gene: TRBJ1-4
v_gene: TRBV9
CDR3nt: TGTGCCAGCAGCGCTGGAGGGGGTGGTGAAAAACTGTTTTTT
CDR3aa: CASSAGGGGEKLFF

abundance: .
d_gene: TRBD1
j_gene: TRBJ2-7
v_gene: TRBV7-6
CDR3nt: TGTGCCAGCAGCGGTAGACAGGGCGACCGCTCCTACGAGCAGTACTTC
CDR3aa: CASSGRQGDRSYEQYF

abundance: .
d_gene: .
j_gene: TRBJ2-1
v_gene: TRBV11-2
CDR3nt: TGTGCCAGCAGCTTCAAATGGGTCGACAATGAGCAGTTCTTC
CDR3aa: CASSFKWVDNEQFF

abundance: .
d_gene: TRBD2
j_gene: TRBJ2-7
v_gene: TRBV6-6
CDR3nt: TGTGCCAGCAGTCAATACCGGACTAGCGACGAGCAGTACTTC
CDR3aa: CASSQYRTSDEQYF

abundance: few
d_gene: .
j_gene: TRBJ1-4
v_gene: TRBV29-1
CDR3nt: TGCAGCGTTATTTTGGCGGGAACACTGTTTTTT
CDR3aa: CSVILAGTLFF

abundance: .
d_gene: .
j_gene: TRBJ1-6
v_gene: TRBV2
CDR3nt: TGTGCCAGCAGTGTGGCCGAGCCCCATTCACCCCTCCACTTT
CDR3aa: CASSVAEPHSPLHF

abundance: .
d_gene: .
j_gene: TRBJ2-1
v_gene: TRBV11-2
CDR3nt: TGTGCCAGCAGCTTAGATTATGGGCAAGGCAATGAGCAGTTCTTC
CDR3aa: CASSLDYGQGNEQFF

abundance: .
d_gene: TRBD2
j_gene: TRBJ2-1
v_gene: TRBV25-1
CDR3nt: TGTGCCAGCTCCGGTGGGACTACGGGTAGGGAGCAGTTCTTC
CDR3aa: CASSGGTTGREQFF

abundance: .
d_gene: .
j_gene: TRBJ2-2
v_gene: TRBV15
CDR3nt: TGTGCCACCAGCCGGACGGCGAACACCGGGGAGCTGTTTTTT
CDR3aa: CATSRTANTGELFF

abundance: .
d_gene: TRBD2
j_gene: TRBJ2-7
v_gene: TRBV27
CDR3nt: TGTGCCAGCAGTCCCTCGACTAGCGGGAACGAGCAGTACTTC
CDR3aa: CASSPSTSGNEQYF

abundance: .
d_gene: TRBD2
j_gene: TRBJ2-1
v_gene: TRBV4-1
CDR3nt: TGCGCCAGCAGCCAAGTGGGACTAGCGGGGAGGTTGGATGAGCAGTTCTTC
CDR3aa: CASSQVGLAGRLDEQFF

abundance: .
d_gene: .
j_gene: TRBJ2-5
v_gene: TRBV7-6
CDR3nt: TGTGCCAGCAGCATCAACAGGGAAGAGACCCAGTACTTC
CDR3aa: CASSINREETQYF

abundance: .
d_gene: .
j_gene: TRBJ2-7
v_gene: TRBV7-2
CDR3nt: TGTGCCAGCAGCTGGGCTAGCCCAACTTACGAGCAGTACTTC
CDR3aa: CASSWASPTYEQYF

abundance: .
d_gene: .
j_gene: TRBJ2-7
v_gene: TRBV9
CDR3nt: TGTGCCAGCAGCCCCTCGTTCTGGAGCTCCTACGAGCAGTACTTC
CDR3aa: CASSPSFWSSYEQYF

abundance: .
d_gene: TRBD1
j_gene: TRBJ2-7
v_gene: TRBV7-9
CDR3nt: TGTGCCAGCAGTCCAAAGGGGGCAGGGAGCATCGAGCAGTACTTC
CDR3aa: CASSPKGAGSIEQYF

abundance: .
d_gene: TRBD2
j_gene: TRBJ2-5
v_gene: TRBV4-1
CDR3nt: TGCGCCAGCAGCCACCGAGCGGGAGGGCCCGAGACCCAGTACTTC
CDR3aa: CASSHRAGGPETQYF

abundance: .
d_gene: .
j_gene: TRBJ1-5
v_gene: TRBV6-6
CDR3nt: TGTGCCAGCAGTTACTCGGAGCCAAATAGCAATCAGCCCCAGCATTTT
CDR3aa: CASSYSEPNSNQPQHF

abundance: .
d_gene: .
j_gene: TRBJ2-1
v_gene: TRBV27
CDR3nt: TGTGCCAGCAGTTTAAGGCAGGGGGGCAATGAGCAGTTCTTC
CDR3aa: CASSLRQGGNEQFF

abundance: once
d_gene: TRBD2
j_gene: TRBJ2-1
v_gene: TRBV9
CDR3nt: TGTGCCAGCAGCCCTCCTAGCGGTCCCGCCTACAATGAGCAGTTCTTC
CDR3aa: CASSPPSGPAYNEQFF

abundance: .
d_gene: .
j_gene: TRBJ2-7
v_gene: TRBV9
CDR3nt: TGTGCCAGCAGCACAACAGGGTTCGGATACGAGCAGTACTTC
CDR3aa: CASSTTGFGYEQYF

abundance: .
d_gene: .
j_gene: TRBJ2-1
v_gene: TRBV7-2
CDR3nt: TGTGCCAGCAGCCCCCTCATAGGGGGAGTGGGAAATGAGCAGTTCTTC
CDR3aa: CASSPLIGGVGNEQFF

abundance: .
d_gene: .
j_gene: TRBJ2-1
v_gene: TRBV19
CDR3nt: TGTGCCAGTAGACAAAAACTGGTCGGGACCAGGGAGTATGAGCAGTTCTTC
CDR3aa: CASRQKLVGTREYEQFF

abundance: .
d_gene: TRBD2
j_gene: TRBJ2-7
v_gene: TRBV4-2
CDR3nt: TGTGCCAGCAGCCAAGAGGGACTAGCGGGAGGAACCTACGAGCAGTACTTC
CDR3aa: CASSQEGLAGGTYEQYF

abundance: .
d_gene: TRBD2
j_gene: TRBJ2-3
v_gene: TRBV28
CDR3nt: TGTGCCAGCAGCAAAGATAGCGGGAGGGCAGATACGCAGTATTTT
CDR3aa: CASSKDSGRADTQYF

abundance: .
d_gene: .
j_gene: TRBJ2-7
v_gene: TRBV28
CDR3nt: TGTGCCAGCAAAGGTGGATATCGAGGATGGGAGCAGTACTTC
CDR3aa: CASKGGYRGWEQYF

abundance: .
d_gene: TRBD2
j_gene: TRBJ2-1
v_gene: TRBV5-1
CDR3nt: TGCGCCAGCAGTGACGGGAGGGCCAACAATGAGCAGTTCTTC
CDR3aa: CASSDGRANNEQFF

abundance: .
d_gene: TRBD1
j_gene: TRBJ2-7
v_gene: TRBV7-6
CDR3nt: TGTGCCAGCAGCTCATCCGACAGGGTCTACGAGCAGTACTTC
CDR3aa: CASSSSDRVYEQYF

abundance: .
d_gene: TRBD1
j_gene: TRBJ1-4
v_gene: TRBV7-9
CDR3nt: TGTGCCAGCAGCGCGAACAGGGGCCCTGAGAATGAAAAACTGTTTTTT
CDR3aa: CASSANRGPENEKLFF

abundance: .
d_gene: .
j_gene: TRBJ2-7
v_gene: TRBV7-9
CDR3nt: TGTGCCAGCAGGGGACCCGGGGGTGACTACGAGCAGTACTTC
CDR3aa: CASRGPGGDYEQYF

abundance: .
d_gene: TRBD2
j_gene: TRBJ2-7
v_gene: TRBV9
CDR3nt: TGTGCCAGCAGCGTAAAGGCGGGGGGCCTCGAGCAGTACTTC
CDR3aa: CASSVKAGGLEQYF

abundance: .
d_gene: TRBD1
j_gene: TRBJ2-2
v_gene: TRBV29-1
CDR3nt: TGCAGCGTTGGACAGGGGACCGGGGAGCTGTTTTTT
CDR3aa: CSVGQGTGELFF

abundance: .
d_gene: .
j_gene: TRBJ1-1
v_gene: TRBV7-8
CDR3nt: TGTGCCAGCAGCTCCGATGGGGAGGACACTGAAGCTTTCTTT
CDR3aa: CASSSDGEDTEAFF

abundance: .
d_gene: .
j_gene: TRBJ2-7
v_gene: TRBV15
CDR3nt: TGTGCCACCAGCAGAGATCTTTTGGGGGATCGTGCCTACGAGCAGTACTTC
CDR3aa: CATSRDLLGDRAYEQYF

abundance: .
d_gene: TRBD2
j_gene: TRBJ2-7
v_gene: TRBV5-1
CDR3nt: TGCGCCAGCAGCTCGATAGCGGGAGCAGCCCCCTACGAGCAGTACTTC
CDR3aa: CASSSIAGAAPYEQYF

abundance: .
d_gene: .
j_gene: TRBJ2-7
v_gene: TRBV28
CDR3nt: TGTGCCAGCCACGGGTTGTCGTACGAGCAGTACTTC
CDR3aa: CASHGLSYEQYF

abundance: .
d_gene: .
j_gene: TRBJ2-1
v_gene: TRBV6-6
CDR3nt: TGTGCCAGCAGGTCAGCAGGAGAGCAGTTCTTC
CDR3aa: CASRSAGEQFF

abundance: .
d_gene: .
j_gene: TRBJ2-5
v_gene: TRBV13
CDR3nt: TGTGCCAGCAGCTTACCCGGGAACCCCCCTGCGACCCAGTACTTC
CDR3aa: CASSLPGNPPATQYF

abundance: .
d_gene: TRBD1
j_gene: TRBJ2-6
v_gene: TRBV27
CDR3nt: TGTGCCAGCAGGCGACAGGGCACTGGGGCCAACGTCCTGACTTTC
CDR3aa: CASRRQGTGANVLTF

abundance: .
d_gene: TRBD2
j_gene: TRBJ2-7
v_gene: TRBV11-3
CDR3nt: TGTGCCAGCAGCTTCGGGAGGGGCTACGAGCAGTACTTC
CDR3aa: CASSFGRGYEQYF

abundance: .
d_gene: .
j_gene: TRBJ2-7
v_gene: TRBV10-3
CDR3nt: TGTGCCATCAGCGTCAGGGTGACAAAGGACGAGACTAGGTACGAGCAGTACTTC
CDR3aa: CAISVRVTKDETRYEQYF

abundance: once
d_gene: TRBD1
j_gene: TRBJ2-1
v_gene: TRBV7-3
CDR3nt: TGTGCCAGCAGCTATTCGCGCCGGGACAGGGATGGTGAGCAGTTCTTC
CDR3aa: CASSYSRRDRDGEQFF

abundance: once
d_gene: .
j_gene: TRBJ2-7
v_gene: TRBV27
CDR3nt: TGTGCCAGCAGTTTACAGGGGAGGCCCTACGAGCAGTACTTC
CDR3aa: CASSLQGRPYEQYF

abundance: .
d_gene: .
j_gene: TRBJ2-7
v_gene: TRBV19
CDR3nt: TGTGCCAGTAGTATAGTGGCTAGCGGAGGGGGAGGCCGGCAGTACTTC
CDR3aa: CASSIVASGGGGRQYF

abundance: .
d_gene: TRBD1
j_gene: TRBJ2-2
v_gene: TRBV28
CDR3nt: TGTGCCAGCAGTTGGGACAGATCGAACACCGGGGAGCTGTTTTTT
CDR3aa: CASSWDRSNTGELFF

abundance: .
d_gene: .
j_gene: TRBJ2-3
v_gene: TRBV5-6
CDR3nt: TGTGCCAGCAGCTTCGTCAGAACGAACCCCCCAGATACGCAGTATTTT
CDR3aa: CASSFVRTNPPDTQYF

abundance: .
d_gene: TRBD2
j_gene: TRBJ2-2
v_gene: TRBV19
CDR3nt: TGTGCCACCAAGGGGACTAGCGGGAGGGCCGGGGAGCTGTTTTTT
CDR3aa: CATKGTSGRAGELFF

abundance: once
d_gene: .
j_gene: TRBJ1-5
v_gene: TRBV16
CDR3nt: TGTGCCAGCAGCCAATCGCCCTTAGGGCCCCAGCATTTT
CDR3aa: CASSQSPLGPQHF

abundance: .
d_gene: TRBD2
j_gene: TRBJ2-7
v_gene: TRBV7-9
CDR3nt: TGTGCCAGCAGCTCCAGTCCTAGCGGGGCCTACGAGCAGTACTTC
CDR3aa: CASSSSPSGAYEQYF

abundance: .
d_gene: .
j_gene: TRBJ2-3
v_gene: TRBV28
CDR3nt: TGTGCCAGCAGTTGGGGGCCCGGGCCAGATACGCAGTATTTT
CDR3aa: CASSWGPGPDTQYF

abundance: .
d_gene: TRBD1
j_gene: TRBJ2-1
v_gene: TRBV12-5
CDR3nt: TGTGCTAGTGGTTACGACAGGGATGAGCAGTTCTTC
CDR3aa: CASGYDRDEQFF

abundance: .
d_gene: .
j_gene: TRBJ2-3
v_gene: TRBV27
CDR3nt: TGTGCCAGCAGTTCGCCACCAGATACGCAGTATTTT
CDR3aa: CASSSPPDTQYF

abundance: .
d_gene: TRBD1
j_gene: TRBJ2-7
v_gene: TRBV6-6
CDR3nt: TGTGCCAGCAGTCGGACACCGGGACAGACCTACGAGCAGTACTTC
CDR3aa: CASSRTPGQTYEQYF

abundance: .
d_gene: TRBD2
j_gene: TRBJ2-5
v_gene: TRBV5-1
CDR3nt: TGCGCCAGCAGCTTATACGGCGGGAGCGGGGAGACCCAGTACTTC
CDR3aa: CASSLYGGSGETQYF